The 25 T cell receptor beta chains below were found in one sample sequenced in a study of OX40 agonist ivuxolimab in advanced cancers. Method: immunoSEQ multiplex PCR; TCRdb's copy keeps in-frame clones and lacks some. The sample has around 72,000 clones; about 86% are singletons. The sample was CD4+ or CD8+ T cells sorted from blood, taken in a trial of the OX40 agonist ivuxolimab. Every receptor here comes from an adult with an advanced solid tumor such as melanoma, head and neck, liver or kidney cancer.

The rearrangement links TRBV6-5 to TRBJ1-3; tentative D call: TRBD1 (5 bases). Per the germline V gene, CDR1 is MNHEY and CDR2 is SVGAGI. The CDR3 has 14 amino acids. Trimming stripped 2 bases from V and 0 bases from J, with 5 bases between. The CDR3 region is CASSYDSSGNTIYF. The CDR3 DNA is TGTGCCAGCAGTTACGACAGCTCTGGAAACACCATATATTTT.

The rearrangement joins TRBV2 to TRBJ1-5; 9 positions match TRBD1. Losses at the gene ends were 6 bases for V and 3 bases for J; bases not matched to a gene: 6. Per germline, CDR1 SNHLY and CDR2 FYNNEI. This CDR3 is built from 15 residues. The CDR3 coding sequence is TGTGCCAGCAGGGGACAGGGCCTTACCAATCAGCCCCAGCATTTT. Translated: CASRGQGLTNQPQHF.

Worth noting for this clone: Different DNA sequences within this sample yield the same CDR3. In nucleotides, the CDR3 is TGTGCCAGTACCTCCCCCGATCGGGGGTACAATGAGCAGTTCTTC. Its protein is CASTSPDRGYNEQFF. V is TRBV19 and J is TRBJ2-1, with D tentatively TRBD2 (6 bases). This CDR3 has 15 residues. V lost 7 bases and J lost 4, with 17 bases in between. CDR1 and CDR2 from the germline V gene are LNHDA and SQIVND (reference sequence).

The CDR3 loop reads CASSPGEGWNTDTQYF. In nucleotides, the CDR3 is TGTGCCAGCTCGCCCGGCGAGGGGTGGAACACAGATACGCAGTATTTT. The V call is TRBV18, the J call TRBJ2-3; D could derive from TRBD1 or TRBD2 (5 bases each). Trimming took off 6 bases at V and 2 bases at J, with 18 bases between the two ends. The CDR3 runs to 16 residues. The germline CDR1 and CDR2 sequences are KGHSH and LQKENI.

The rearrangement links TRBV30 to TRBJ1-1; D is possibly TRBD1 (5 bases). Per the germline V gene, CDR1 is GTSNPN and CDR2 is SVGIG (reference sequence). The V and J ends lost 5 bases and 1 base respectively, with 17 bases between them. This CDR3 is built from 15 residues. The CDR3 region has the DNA TGTGCCTGGGGATCAGGGAACCGGGGGAACACTGAAGCTTTCTTT. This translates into CAWGSGNRGNTEAFF.

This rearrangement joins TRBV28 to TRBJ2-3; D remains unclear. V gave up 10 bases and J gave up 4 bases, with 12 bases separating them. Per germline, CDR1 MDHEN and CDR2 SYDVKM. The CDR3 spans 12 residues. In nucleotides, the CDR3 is TGTGCCACCTCTCGGCCGCCAGATACGCAGTATTTT. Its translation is CATSRPPDTQYF.

CDR3 bases: TGTGCCAGCAGCCCCGATCCGGGGGGCCGGGGCACCATATATTTT. It codes for CASSPDPGGRGTIYF. This rearrangement joins TRBV7-2 to TRBJ1-3, with D possibly TRBD1 on 6 matching bases. Germline CDR1 reads SGHTA; CDR2 reads FQGNSA. The germline V and J ends were trimmed by 5 bases and 9 bases, with 20 bases remaining between them. This CDR3 region has 15 residues.

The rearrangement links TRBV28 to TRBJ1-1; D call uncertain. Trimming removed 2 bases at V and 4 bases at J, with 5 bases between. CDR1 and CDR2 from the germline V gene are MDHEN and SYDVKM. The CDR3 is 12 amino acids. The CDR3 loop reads CASSLGSTEAFF. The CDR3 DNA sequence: TGTGCCAGCAGTTTAGGTTCCACTGAAGCTTTCTTT.

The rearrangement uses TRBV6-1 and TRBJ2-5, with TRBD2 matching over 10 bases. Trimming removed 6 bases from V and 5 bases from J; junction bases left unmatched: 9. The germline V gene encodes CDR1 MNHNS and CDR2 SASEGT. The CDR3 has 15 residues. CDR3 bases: TGTGCCAGCAGGGAACAGGGACTAGCGATGGAGACCCAGTACTTC. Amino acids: CASREQGLAMETQYF.

CDR3 loop: CASRRGLGTNYGYTF. In nucleotides, the CDR3 is TGTGCCAGCCGACGGGGACTAGGGACTAACTATGGCTACACCTTC. The chain is built from TRBV2 and TRBJ1-2; tentative D call: TRBD1 (5 bases). The V gene's germline CDR1 is SNHLY and CDR2 FYNNEI. The CDR3 consists of 15 residues. The V and J ends lost 8 bases and 0 bases respectively, with 16 bases between them.

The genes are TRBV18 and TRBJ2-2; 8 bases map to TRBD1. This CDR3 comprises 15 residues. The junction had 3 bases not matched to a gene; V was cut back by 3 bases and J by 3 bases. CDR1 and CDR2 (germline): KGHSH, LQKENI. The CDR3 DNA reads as TGTGCCAGCTCACCCGGGACAGGACACACCGGGGAGCTGTTTTTT. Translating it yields CASSPGTGHTGELFF.

In nucleotides, the CDR3 is TGCGCCAGCAGCCCGAAGGGGGCAAGGGGGCGAGATCGGAACTATGGCTACACCTTC. This encodes CASSPKGARGRDRNYGYTF. V and J are TRBV4-1 and TRBJ1-2, with 7 positions matching TRBD1. The ends lost 4 bases at V and 2 bases at J; junction bases unmatched: 19. The CDR3 contains 19 residues. Looked up from germline, CDR1 is MGHRA and CDR2 is YSYEKL.

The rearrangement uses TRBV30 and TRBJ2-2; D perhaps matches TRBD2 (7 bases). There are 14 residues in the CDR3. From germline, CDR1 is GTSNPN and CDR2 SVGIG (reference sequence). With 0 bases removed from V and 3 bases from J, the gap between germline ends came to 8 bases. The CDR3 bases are TGTGCCTGGAGTGTGGGGGGGCACACCGGGGAGCTGTTTTTT. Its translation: CAWSVGGHTGELFF.

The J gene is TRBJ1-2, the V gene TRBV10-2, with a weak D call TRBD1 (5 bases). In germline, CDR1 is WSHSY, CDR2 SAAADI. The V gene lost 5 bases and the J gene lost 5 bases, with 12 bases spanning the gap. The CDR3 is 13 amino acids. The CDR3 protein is CASSLPEGYGYTF. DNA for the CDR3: TGCGCCAGCAGTCTGCCGGAGGGGTATGGCTACACCTTC.

The CDR3 nucleotides read TGTGCCAGCTCACCATGGGCAGACAGGGTACAAGAGACCCAGTACTTC. It translates to CASSPWADRVQETQYF. The gene calls are TRBV18 and TRBJ2-5; 7 bases are shared with TRBD1. The CDR3 loop spans 16 amino acids. Looked up from germline, CDR1 is KGHSH and CDR2 is LQKENI. Germline trimming cut 2 bases from V and 2 bases from J; bases unmatched to any gene: 8.

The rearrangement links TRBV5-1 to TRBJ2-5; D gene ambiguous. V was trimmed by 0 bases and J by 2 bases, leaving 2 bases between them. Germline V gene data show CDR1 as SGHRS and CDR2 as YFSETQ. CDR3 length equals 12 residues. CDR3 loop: CASSLGQETQYF. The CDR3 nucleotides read TGCGCCAGCAGCTTGGGACAAGAGACCCAGTACTTC.

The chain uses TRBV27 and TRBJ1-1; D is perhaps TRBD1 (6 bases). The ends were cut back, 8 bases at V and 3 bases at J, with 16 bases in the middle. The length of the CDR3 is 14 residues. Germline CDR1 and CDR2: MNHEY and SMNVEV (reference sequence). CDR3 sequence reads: CASGLLGGHTEAFF. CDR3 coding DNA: TGTGCCAGCGGTCTCCTGGGGGGCCACACTGAAGCTTTCTTT.

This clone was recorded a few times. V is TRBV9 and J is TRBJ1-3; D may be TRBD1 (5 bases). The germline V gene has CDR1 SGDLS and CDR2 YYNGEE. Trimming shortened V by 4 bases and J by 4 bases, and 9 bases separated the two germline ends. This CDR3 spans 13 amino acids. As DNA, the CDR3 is TGTGCCAGCAGCTACGGGGACGGAAACACCATATATTTT. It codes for CASSYGDGNTIYF. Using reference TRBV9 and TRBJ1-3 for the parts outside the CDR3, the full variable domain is DSGVTQTPKHLITATGQRVTLRCSPRSGDLSVYWYQQSLDQGLQFLIQYYNGEERAKGNILERFSAQQFPDLHSELNLSSLELGDSALYFCASSYGDGNTIYFGEGSWLTVV.

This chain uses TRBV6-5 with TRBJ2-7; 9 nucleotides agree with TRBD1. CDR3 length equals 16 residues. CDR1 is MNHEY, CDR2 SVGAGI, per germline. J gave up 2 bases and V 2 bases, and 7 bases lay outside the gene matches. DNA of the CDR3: TGTGCCAGCAGTTACGGCGGACAGGGGACGGCCTACGAGCAGTACTTC. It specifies CASSYGGQGTAYEQYF.

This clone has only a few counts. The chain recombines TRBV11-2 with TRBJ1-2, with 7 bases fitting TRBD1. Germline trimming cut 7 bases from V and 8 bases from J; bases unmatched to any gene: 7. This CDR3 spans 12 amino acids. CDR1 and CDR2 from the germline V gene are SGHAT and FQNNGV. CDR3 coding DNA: TGTGCCAGCAAACCCCAGGGGGGCGGCTACACCTTC. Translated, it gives CASKPQGGGYTF.

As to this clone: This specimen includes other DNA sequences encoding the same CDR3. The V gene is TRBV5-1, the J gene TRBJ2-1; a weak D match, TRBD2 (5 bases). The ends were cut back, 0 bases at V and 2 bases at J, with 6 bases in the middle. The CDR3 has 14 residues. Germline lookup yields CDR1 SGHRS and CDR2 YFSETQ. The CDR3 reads CASSLDGTYNEQFF. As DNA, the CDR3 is TGCGCCAGCAGCTTGGACGGGACCTACAATGAGCAGTTCTTC.

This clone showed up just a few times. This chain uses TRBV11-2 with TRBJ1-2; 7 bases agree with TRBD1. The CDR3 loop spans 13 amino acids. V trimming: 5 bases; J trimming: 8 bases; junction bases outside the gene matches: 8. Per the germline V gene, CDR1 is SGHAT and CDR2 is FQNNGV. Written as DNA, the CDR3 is TGTGCCAGCAGCCCCGACAGGGACGCAGGCTACACCTTC. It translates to CASSPDRDAGYTF.

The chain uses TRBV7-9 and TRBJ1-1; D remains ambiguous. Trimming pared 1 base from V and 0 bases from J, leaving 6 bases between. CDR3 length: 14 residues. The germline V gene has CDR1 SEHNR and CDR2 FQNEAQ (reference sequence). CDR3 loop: CASSLVGLNTEAFF. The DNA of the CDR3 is TGTGCCAGCAGCTTAGTAGGGCTGAACACTGAAGCTTTCTTT.

As DNA, the CDR3 is TGTGCCAGCTCACCACTCGGGGCTGCGAACACCGGGGAGCTGTTTTTT. Its translation: CASSPLGAANTGELFF. V is TRBV18 and J is TRBJ2-2; D is tentatively TRBD1 or TRBD2 (5 bases each). Trimming removed 1 base at V and 0 bases at J, with 9 bases between. The CDR3 runs 16 residues. CDR1 is KGHSH and CDR2 is LQKENI in the germline V gene.

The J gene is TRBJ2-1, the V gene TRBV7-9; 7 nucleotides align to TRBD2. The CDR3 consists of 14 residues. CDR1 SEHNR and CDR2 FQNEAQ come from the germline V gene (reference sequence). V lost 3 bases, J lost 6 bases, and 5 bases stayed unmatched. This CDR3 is CASSFGGGFNEQFF. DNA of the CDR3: TGTGCCAGCAGCTTCGGCGGGGGTTTCAATGAGCAGTTCTTC.